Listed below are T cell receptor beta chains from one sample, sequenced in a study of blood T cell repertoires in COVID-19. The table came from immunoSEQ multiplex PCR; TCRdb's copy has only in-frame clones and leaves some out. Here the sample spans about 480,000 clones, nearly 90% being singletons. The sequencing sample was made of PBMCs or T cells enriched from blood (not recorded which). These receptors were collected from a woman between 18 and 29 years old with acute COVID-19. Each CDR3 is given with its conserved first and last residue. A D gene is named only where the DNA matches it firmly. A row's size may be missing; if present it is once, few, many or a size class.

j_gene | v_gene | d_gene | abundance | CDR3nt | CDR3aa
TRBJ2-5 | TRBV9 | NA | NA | TGTGCCAGCAGCGTAGCGCTAGCAGAACAAGAGACCCAGTACTTC | CASSVALAEQETQYF
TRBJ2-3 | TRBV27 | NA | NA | TGTGCCAGCAGTACGAGAGATGGACAGGAGGGTACGCAGTATTTT | CASSTRDGQEGTQYF
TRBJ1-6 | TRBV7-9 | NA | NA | TGTGCCAGCAGCCCCGGGGGGCGGACACCCCTCCACTTT | CASSPGGRTPLHF
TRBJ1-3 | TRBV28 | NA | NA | TGTGCCAGCAGAAGAGGGCTGGGCTCTGGAAACACCATATATTTT | CASRRGLGSGNTIYF
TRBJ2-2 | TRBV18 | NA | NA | TGTGCCAGCTCACCACAGGGGGTCAGCGGGGAGCTGTTTTTT | CASSPQGVSGELFF
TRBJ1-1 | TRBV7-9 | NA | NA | TGTGCCAGCAACGTCCTTGGACGACAGACCAAGAAGAACACTGAAGCTTTCTTT | CASNVLGRQTKKNTEAFF
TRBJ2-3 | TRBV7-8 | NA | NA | TGTGCCAGCGTTAAACAGGGCACAGATACGCAGTATTTT | CASVKQGTDTQYF
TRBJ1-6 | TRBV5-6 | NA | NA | TGTGCCAGCAGCATGGCCGGGGGTTGGGGACCCCTCCACTTT | CASSMAGGWGPLHF
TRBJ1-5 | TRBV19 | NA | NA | TGTGCCAGTAGTAATGTTAATAGCAATCAGCCCCAGCATTTT | CASSNVNSNQPQHF
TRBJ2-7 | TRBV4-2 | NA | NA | TGTGCCAGCAGCCAAGAGACGACAACCATCTCCTACGAGCAGTACTTC | CASSQETTTISYEQYF
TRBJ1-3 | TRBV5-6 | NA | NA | TGTGCCAGCAGCTTAACAGGCTCTGGAAACACCATATATTTT | CASSLTGSGNTIYF
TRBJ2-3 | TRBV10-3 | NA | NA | TGTGCCATCAGTGAGCCCCAGACAGACCTCCAGGGAGATACGCAGTATTTT | CAISEPQTDLQGDTQYF
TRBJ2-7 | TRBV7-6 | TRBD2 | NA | TGTGCCAGCAGCTCAATTAGCGGGCGGAGCCACGAGCAGTACTTC | CASSSISGRSHEQYF
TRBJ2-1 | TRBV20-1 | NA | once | TGCAGTGCTGGTGTTAGGCTAGCTGGGGGGGAGCAGTTCTTC | CSAGVRLAGGEQFF
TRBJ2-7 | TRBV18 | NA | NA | TGTGCCAGCTCGGGGGCTTCCTACGAGCAGTACTTC | CASSGASYEQYF
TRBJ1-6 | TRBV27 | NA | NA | TGTGCCAGCGGCCCAATTATGGCACCCCTCCACTTT | CASGPIMAPLHF
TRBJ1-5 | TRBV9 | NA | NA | TGTGCCAGCAGCCCAGGGGGCAATCAGCCCCAGCATTTT | CASSPGGNQPQHF
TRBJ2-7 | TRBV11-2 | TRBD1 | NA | TGTGCCAGCGAACGGGACAGGGTCGATGGCGAGCAGTACTTC | CASERDRVDGEQYF
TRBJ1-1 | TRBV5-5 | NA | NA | TGTGCCAGCAGACCCAGATTGCCAGAATACACTGAAGCTTTCTTT | CASRPRLPEYTEAFF